These T cell receptor beta chains were read from a single sample in a study of blood T cells in healthy people across ages. TCRdb passed the 5' RACE reads through MiXCR, listing each CDR3 protein once. The sample records under 2 million distinct CDR3 sequences, about 31% being singletons. Sequencing used blood. These receptors originate from a young woman in good health. CDR3s include the opening cysteine and the closing phenylalanine or tryptophan. A D gene is named only where the DNA matches it firmly. Some rows have no size entry. The others give once, few or many, or a class for an expanded clone.

V gene	D gene	J gene	clone size	CDR3 length	CDR3 DNA	CDR3 protein
TRBV30	.	TRBJ2-7	.	17	TGTGCCTGGAGTCAATTCGGGCGTGGGGGTTTCTCCTACGAGCAGTACTTC	CAWSQFGRGGFSYEQYF
TRBV11-1	TRBD2	TRBJ2-3	many	15	TGTGCCAGCAGCTCTACGGGACTACGCACAGATACGCAGTATTTT	CASSSTGLRTDTQYF
TRBV7-2	.	TRBJ2-1	.	15	TGTGCCAGCAGCTTTAGGGGGGGGAGGAGGAATGAGCAGTTCTTC	CASSFRGGRRNEQFF
TRBV18	TRBD1	TRBJ1-2	few	13	TGTGCCAGCTCGACGGGACAGGACTATGGCTACACCTTC	CASSTGQDYGYTF
TRBV27	.	TRBJ1-4	.	14	TGTGCCAGCAGTCCACGAGGGGCAGATGAAAAACTGTTTTTT	CASSPRGADEKLFF
TRBV6-6	.	TRBJ2-5	.	14	TGTGCCAGCAGTTACTCGGACAGCCAAGAGACCCAGTACTTC	CASSYSDSQETQYF
TRBV4-2	TRBD2	TRBJ2-1	few	16	TGTGCCAGCAGCCAAGAGGCGCGGGGGGCCAACCATGAGCAGTTCTTC	CASSQEARGANHEQFF
TRBV2	TRBD1	TRBJ1-1	.	14	TGTGCCAGCAAATCGGGACAGGGAAACACTGAAGCTTTCTTT	CASKSGQGNTEAFF
TRBV11-2	.	TRBJ2-7	.	13	TGTGCCAGCAGCTTAGGGTCCGTCCTCGAGCAGTACTTC	CASSLGSVLEQYF
TRBV5-1	.	TRBJ2-7	few	14	TGCGCCAGCAGCTTAACGAACCCCCCCAGCGAGCAGTACTTC	CASSLTNPPSEQYF
TRBV30	.	TRBJ2-7	.	15	TGTGCCTGGTCTCCGGGACACACCTTTTCCTACGAGCAGTACTTC	CAWSPGHTFSYEQYF
TRBV29-1	TRBD2	TRBJ2-3	few	18	TGCAGCGTTGAATGGTTTAGCGGGGGCCCCCTCGGGGAAGATACGCAGTATTTT	CSVEWFSGGPLGEDTQYF
TRBV6-1	.	TRBJ2-5	.	16	TGTGCCAGCAGCTCTCCGGGACAACTAGTCCAAGAGACCCAGTACTTC	CASSSPGQLVQETQYF